These T cell receptor beta chains were read from a single sample in a study of blood T cell repertoires in COVID-19. Measured with immunoSEQ multiplex PCR; TCRdb has only the in-frame clones, and not every one. The data show tens of thousands of clones, with 65% to 85% seen just once and roughly a fifth held by the top ten. Sequencing used peripheral blood. Receptor source: a human donor with active or convalescent COVID-19. The donor label of this sample is uncertain. Both conserved end residues are part of each CDR3. D genes are given only for firm matches. Not all rows give a size; the values are once, few, many and, for expanded clones, a class.

cdr3_nt | cdr3_aa | j_call | cdr3_length | v_call | clone_size | d_call
TGTGCCAGCAGCCCCGTTCTAGCGGGGGGCACAGATACGCAGTATTTT | CASSPVLAGGTDTQYF | TRBJ2-3 | 16 | TRBV9 | - | TRBD2
TGCGCCAGCAGCCACCGGGGACTCTCTGGAAACACCATATATTTT | CASSHRGLSGNTIYF | TRBJ1-3 | 15 | TRBV4-3 | - | -
TGTGCCAGCAGTTACGTGGGAGAGGGCAATGAGCAGTTCTTC | CASSYVGEGNEQFF | TRBJ2-1 | 14 | TRBV6-2/TRBV6-3 | - | -
TGTGCCAGCTCCCCCGGTACCCAGGGCAATCAGCCCCAGCATTTT | CASSPGTQGNQPQHF | TRBJ1-5 | 15 | TRBV18 | - | -
TGTGCCAGCAGCGTAGGAGGCCTCAACTACTACGAGCAGTACTTC | CASSVGGLNYYEQYF | TRBJ2-7 | 15 | TRBV9 | - | -
TGTGCCAGCTGGACTAGCGGCACAGATACGCAGTATTTT | CASWTSGTDTQYF | TRBJ2-3 | 13 | TRBV5-6 | - | TRBD2
TGTGCCAGCAGCCGTGGGACAGTAAGCAATCAGCCCCAGCATTTT | CASSRGTVSNQPQHF | TRBJ1-5 | 15 | TRBV3-1/TRBV3-2 | - | TRBD1
TGTGCCAGCAGCCCCCGGTGGGGACAGGGGCCACATGGCTACACCTTC | CASSPRWGQGPHGYTF | TRBJ1-2 | 16 | TRBV27 | - | TRBD1
TGTGCCAGCAGCTCGGGGGTGCGCACAGATACGCAGTATTTT | CASSSGVRTDTQYF | TRBJ2-3 | 14 | TRBV7-9 | - | -
TGCGCCAGCAGCCAAGACCGGGAGTGGAGCGGGGAGCTGTTTTTT | CASSQDREWSGELFF | TRBJ2-2 | 15 | TRBV4-1 | few | -
TGCGCCAGCAGCTCCCAGACAGGTCTTAATTCACCCCTCCACTTT | CASSSQTGLNSPLHF | TRBJ1-6 | 15 | TRBV5-1 | - | -
TGTGCCAGCAGCTTAGGGCAGGGAACTTTCTTT | CASSLGQGTFF | TRBJ1-1 | 11 | TRBV11-2 | few | -
TGTGCCAGCAGCTTGGACAGACAAGAGACCCAGTACTTC | CASSLDRQETQYF | TRBJ2-5 | 13 | TRBV7-3 | - | -
TGCAGTGCTAGTACGGGAGGCTACGAGCAGTACTTC | CSASTGGYEQYF | TRBJ2-7 | 12 | TRBV20-1 | - | TRBD2
TGTGCCAGCAGCGGGGGGGACTCCTCCTACGAGCAGTACTTC | CASSGGDSSYEQYF | TRBJ2-7 | 14 | TRBV9 | many | -
TGTGCCAGCAGTTCCACAGGGTACAATCAGCCCCAGCATTTT | CASSSTGYNQPQHF | TRBJ1-5 | 14 | TRBV27 | - | -
TGTGCCAGCAGCTTCCGGTTCGGACTTGGCGCAGATACGCAGTATTTT | CASSFRFGLGADTQYF | TRBJ2-3 | 16 | TRBV7-2 | - | -
TGTGCCATCAGCGTACAGGAGAAAGCTTTCTTT | CAISVQEKAFF | TRBJ1-1 | 11 | TRBV10-3 | - | -
TGTGCCAGCAGCATCTTTACCGGGACTAGCGGGAGGGCAGCCTACAATGAGCAGTTCTTC | CASSIFTGTSGRAAYNEQFF | TRBJ2-1 | 20 | TRBV6-6 | - | TRBD2
TGTGCCAGCAGCTTAGGGAGGACAGGGGGCCTCTTC | CASSLGRTGGLF | TRBJ2-1 | 12 | TRBV7-9 | - | TRBD1
TGTGCCAGCGGGGGGACTAGCAGCTACAATGAGCAGTTCTTC | CASGGTSSYNEQFF | TRBJ2-1 | 14 | TRBV6-5 | - | TRBD2
TGTGCCAGCAGTTTAAGGAGGGGGGAGCTGTTTTTT | CASSLRRGELFF | TRBJ2-2 | 12 | TRBV12-3/TRBV12-4 | - | -